A single sample is the source of the 30 T cell receptor beta chains below, sequenced in a study of cytomegalovirus exposure and HLA in healthy donors. PCR employed 60 Vbeta and 13 Jbeta primers. The assay was immunoSEQ multiplex PCR, and TCRdb's table has in-frame clones only and misses some. The sample includes about 200,000 clones, about 85% seen only once; the top ten take about 0.37%. The source material was PBMCs. The origin of the receptors is a male donor in good health and CMV-seropositive.

The chain uses TRBV15 and TRBJ1-6; the D is unclear. Trimming took 3 bases from V and 7 from J, leaving 13 bases between them. Germline loops: CDR1 LNHNV, CDR2 YYDKDF (reference sequence). The CDR3 is 15 residues long. The CDR3 bases are TGTGCCACCAGCAGTTCCGGGTACGAGAATTCACCCCTCCACTTT. Translation gives CATSSSGYENSPLHF.

In its sample, this clone was seen once. The J gene is TRBJ1-5, the V gene TRBV5-8; 9 bases map to TRBD1. Germline CDR1 is SGHTS and CDR2 is YDEGEE. CDR3 size: 15 residues. With V trimmed by 4 bases and J by 7 bases, 9 bases remained unmatched. CDR3 bases: TGTGCCAGCAGCGCAGGGACAGGGAGAGGACAGCCCCAGCATTTT. Translated, it gives CASSAGTGRGQPQHF. The whole variable domain, remainder taken from reference TRBV5-8 and TRBJ1-5, is EAGVTQSPTHLIKTRGQQATLRCSPISGHTSVYWYQQALGLGLQFLLWYDEGEERNRGNFPPRFSGRQFPNYSSELNVNALELEDSALYLCASSAGTGRGQPQHFGDGTRLSIL.

The chain is built from TRBV7-2 and TRBJ2-7, with 12 positions matching TRBD2. The junction had 2 bases not matched to a gene; V was cut back by 1 base and J by 4 bases. The CDR3 has 15 residues. Germline values: CDR1 SGHTA, CDR2 FQGNSA. Written as DNA, the CDR3 is TGTGCCAGCAGCTTAGGACTAGCGGGAGTTTACGAGCAGTACTTC. Protein: CASSLGLAGVYEQYF.

This chain uses TRBV10-3 with TRBJ2-5; possible D gene TRBD2, 6 bases. The J call may be wrong; the DNA end is better matched by TRBJ2-7. This CDR3 comprises 14 residues. Germline assignment: CDR1 ENHRY and CDR2 SYGVKD. The CDR3 is CAISSPGLDYEQYF. In nucleotides, the CDR3 is TGTGCCATCAGTTCCCCGGGACTCGACTACGAGCAGTACTTC.

CDR3: CASRKLQGLNTEAFF. The CDR3 DNA is TGTGCCAGCAGAAAGCTCCAGGGGCTGAACACTGAAGCTTTCTTT. V usage is TRBV7-8 and J usage is TRBJ1-1; possibly TRBD1 for D (6 bases). There are 15 residues in the CDR3. The germline V gene encodes CDR1 SGHVS and CDR2 FQNEAQ. V was trimmed by 6 bases and J by 0 bases, leaving 14 bases between them. The full variable domain, in which reference TRBV7-8 and TRBJ1-1 provide the parts outside the CDR3, is GAGVSQSPRYKVAKRGQDVALRCDPISGHVSLFWYQQALGQGPEFLTYFQNEAQLDKSGLPSDRFFAERPEGSVSTLKIQRTQQEDSAVYLCASRKLQGLNTEAFFGQGTRLTVV.

The rearrangement joins TRBV4-2 to TRBJ1-5; D is possibly TRBD1 (5 bases). This CDR3 is built from 19 residues. Germline-derived CDR1 and CDR2 are LGHNA and YNFKEQ. Trimming removed 2 bases from V and 0 bases from J, with 20 bases in between. CDR3 region: CASSQRPGGRGYSNQPQHF. The CDR3 DNA is TGTGCCAGCAGCCAAAGGCCGGGTGGAAGGGGATATAGCAATCAGCCCCAGCATTTT.

This clone was observed once. The chain is built from TRBV18 and TRBJ2-2; the D gene is possibly TRBD2 (6 bases). The CDR3 is 15 residues long. The germline V gene encodes CDR1 KGHSH and CDR2 LQKENI. The germline V and J ends were trimmed by 3 bases and 2 bases, with 10 bases remaining between them. CDR3 amino acids: CASSPRRDNTGELFF. The CDR3 region has the DNA TGTGCCAGCTCACCTAGGAGGGACAACACCGGGGAGCTGTTTTTT.

The chain uses TRBV6-4 and TRBJ1-1; the D gene is possibly TRBD1 (6 bases). The CDR3 has 13 residues. The germline V gene has CDR1 MRHNA and CDR2 SNTAGT. V was trimmed by 4 bases and J by 1 base, leaving 7 bases between them. The CDR3 nucleotides are TGTGCCAGCAGTGTCAGGGGGAACACTGAAGCTTTCTTT. Protein: CASSVRGNTEAFF.

The rearrangement links TRBV5-5 to TRBJ1-4; TRBD1 is a possible D gene (5 bases). Germline loops: CDR1 SGHKS, CDR2 YYEKEE (reference sequence). With 2 bases removed from V and 3 bases from J, the gap between germline ends came to 8 bases. The CDR3 has 14 amino acids. CDR3 nucleotide sequence: TGTGCCAGCAGCTTAGGGGACTCTAATGAAAAACTGTTTTTT. Encoded protein: CASSLGDSNEKLFF.

CDR3: CASSPGTASNQPQHF. As DNA, the CDR3 is TGTGCCAGCTCACCCGGGACAGCCTCCAATCAGCCCCAGCATTTT. The rearrangement links TRBV18 to TRBJ1-5, with 7 bases fitting TRBD1. The length of the CDR3 is 15 residues. J was trimmed by 3 bases and V by 3 bases; bases with no gene match: 5. Per the germline V gene, CDR1 is KGHSH and CDR2 is LQKENI.

The V call is TRBV18, the J call TRBJ1-2; D is ambiguous. Trimming left V 5 bases short and J 4 bases short, with 17 bases between. The CDR3 contains 15 residues. The germline CDR1 and CDR2 sequences are KGHSH and LQKENI. The CDR3 DNA is TGTGCCAGCTCAAGCCCCAGTCGGGCGGGCTATGGCTACACCTTC. Its translation is CASSSPSRAGYGYTF.

The chain carries TRBV5-6 and TRBJ1-1; D not certain. The germline gives CDR1 SGHDT, CDR2 YYEEEE. V dropped 4 bases and J dropped 1 base, with 8 bases sitting between them. This CDR3 comprises 13 residues. This chain's CDR3 is CASSPGWNTEAFF. DNA of the CDR3: TGTGCCAGCAGCCCGGGGTGGAACACTGAAGCTTTCTTT.

J is TRBJ1-3 and V is TRBV15; 7 nucleotides align to TRBD1. The CDR3 spans 15 residues. The germline CDR1 and CDR2 sequences are LNHNV and YYDKDF (reference sequence). V gave up 5 bases and J gave up 3 bases; unmatched junction bases: 7. CDR3 loop: CATSPETGLGNTIYF. CDR3 nucleotide sequence: TGTGCCACCAGCCCCGAGACAGGGCTTGGAAACACCATATATTTT.

In its sample, this clone was seen a few times. This chain uses TRBV6-6 with TRBJ2-7; 7 bases align to TRBD1. Germline V gene sequence: CDR1 MNHNY, CDR2 SVGAGI (reference sequence). Unmatched junction bases numbered 15, after V lost 7 bases and J lost 6 bases. The CDR3 runs to 15 residues. The CDR3 here is CASILKTGTKREQYF. CDR3 nucleotide sequence: TGTGCCAGCATACTCAAGACAGGGACGAAACGCGAGCAGTACTTC.

Of note for this clone: Other DNA sequences from this sample encode an identical CDR3 as well. This chain connects TRBV5-1 to TRBJ2-1; D is perhaps TRBD2 (6 bases). Germline V lookup: CDR1 SGHRS, CDR2 YFSETQ. The CDR3 runs 14 residues. V lost 0 bases and J lost 7, with 11 bases in between. The CDR3, as DNA: TGCGCCAGCAGCTTGGTGGCGGGAAATAATGAGCAGTTCTTC. It yields the protein CASSLVAGNNEQFF.

The V call is TRBV28, the J call TRBJ1-4; weak D call: TRBD1 (5 bases). Deletions cut 4 bases from V and 7 bases from J, with 13 bases between. CDR3 length: 14 amino acids. Per germline, CDR1 MDHEN and CDR2 SYDVKM. In DNA form, the CDR3 reads TGTGCCAGCAGTTGGCAGGGCTCGCGTGAAAAACTGTTTTTT. Its protein is CASSWQGSREKLFF.

The chain links TRBV7-3 to TRBJ2-3; 10 bases match TRBD2. The CDR3 totals 16 residues. V shed 6 bases, J shed 9 bases, and the junction held 15 bases outside the gene matches. In germline, CDR1 is SGHTA, CDR2 FQGTGA. CDR3 in DNA: TGTGCCAGCAGTTCTCTAGCGGGGGCCGACCGGGACACGCAGTATTTT. Amino acids: CASSSLAGADRDTQYF.

The chain joins TRBV2 to TRBJ1-5, with TRBD1 identical over 11 bases. This CDR3 has 15 residues. The V segment lost 3 bases and the J segment 6 bases; nucleotides outside the gene matches: 4. In germline, CDR1 is SNHLY, CDR2 FYNNEI. The CDR3, as DNA: TGTGCCAGCAGTGAGGACAGGGGGCAGGGTCAGCCCCAGCATTTT. This sequence encodes CASSEDRGQGQPQHF.

The rearrangement links TRBV9 to TRBJ2-7, with D tentatively TRBD1 (6 bases). CDR1 SGDLS and CDR2 YYNGEE come from the germline V gene. The V end lost 0 bases, the J end lost 5 bases, and 21 bases lay between the germline ends. The CDR3 loop spans 17 amino acids. CDR3 residues: CASSVDAVIRGRDEQYF. DNA for the CDR3: TGTGCCAGCAGCGTAGACGCGGTAATCAGGGGCCGGGACGAGCAGTACTTC.

The V call is TRBV15, the J call TRBJ2-7; possibly TRBD2 for D (6 bases). V dropped 5 bases and J dropped 0 bases, with 20 bases sitting between them. Germline V CDR1 and CDR2: LNHNV, YYDKDF (reference sequence). This CDR3 contains 17 residues. CDR3 coding DNA: TGTGCCACCAGCTTCCCGGGCGGGGCGAGGAGCTCCTACGAGCAGTACTTC. Translation: CATSFPGGARSSYEQYF. Together with reference TRBV15 and TRBJ2-7, the CDR3 gives the full variable domain: DAMVIQNPRYQVTQFGKPVTLSCSQTLNHNVMYWYQQKSSQAPKLLFHYYDKDFNNEADTPDNFQSRRPNTSFCFLDIRSPGLGDTAMYLCATSFPGGARSSYEQYFGPGTRLTVT.

The rearrangement joins TRBV29-1 to TRBJ2-7; 8 bases are shared with TRBD1. This CDR3 is 12 amino acids long. V gave up 8 bases and J gave up 5 bases; unmatched junction bases: 8. Germline CDR1 reads SQVTM; CDR2 reads ANQGSEA. As DNA, the CDR3 is TGCAGCACCCGACAGGGGCCGGACGAGCAGTACTTC. Translated: CSTRQGPDEQYF.

The chain recombines TRBV7-8 with TRBJ1-2; possible D gene TRBD1, 5 bases. Germline V gene data show CDR1 as SGHVS and CDR2 as FQNEAQ. Trimming left V 3 bases short and J 4 bases short, with 21 bases between. This CDR3 contains 17 residues. The DNA for the CDR3 is TGTGCCAGCAGCTTCAGTCTTCGGGACTGGCGGTTCTATGGCTACACCTTC. It codes for CASSFSLRDWRFYGYTF.

The chain uses TRBV7-2 and TRBJ2-7; 8 nucleotides match TRBD2. J lost 4 bases, V lost 5 bases, and 10 bases had no gene match. The CDR3 extends over 15 amino acids. CDR1 and CDR2 (germline): SGHTA, FQGNSA. The CDR3, as DNA: TGTGCCAGCAGCCCCGGGGGGGGCGGGAGTTACGAGCAGTACTTC. It translates to CASSPGGGGSYEQYF.

The rearrangement uses TRBV4-3 and TRBJ2-3; 9 bases are shared with TRBD2. J gave up 1 base and V 0 bases, and 2 bases lay outside the gene matches. Germline assignment: CDR1 LGHNA and CDR2 YSLEER. CDR3 size: 16 residues. The CDR3: CASSQEGGRGTDTQYF. DNA of the CDR3: TGCGCCAGCAGCCAAGAAGGCGGGAGGGGCACAGATACGCAGTATTTT.

V and J are TRBV11-2 and TRBJ2-7; the D gene is possibly TRBD1 (5 bases). Germline V gives CDR1 SGHAT, CDR2 FQNNGV. The V and J ends lost 4 bases and 3 bases respectively, with 7 bases between them. The CDR3 consists of 12 residues. CDR3 protein: CASSSDSYEQYF. CDR3 in DNA: TGTGCCAGCAGCTCCGACAGCTACGAGCAGTACTTC.

Note on this clone: Other DNA sequences in the sample encode the same CDR3. The rearrangement links TRBV5-4 to TRBJ2-3; 16 bases fit TRBD2. This CDR3 comprises 19 residues. Germline CDR1 SGHNT, CDR2 YYREEE (reference sequence). Trimming took 2 bases from V and 0 from J; bases not matched to a gene: 6. The CDR3, as DNA: TGTGCCAGCAGCTTTGTGGGACTAGCGGGGGGGCCTAGCACAGATACGCAGTATTTT. This sequence encodes CASSFVGLAGGPSTDTQYF.

The V and J genes are TRBV10-3 and TRBJ1-2; D is unclear. The germline CDR1 and CDR2 sequences are ENHRY and SYGVKD. Trimming stripped 5 bases from V and 8 bases from J, with 9 bases between. The CDR3 sequence is 11 residues long. Written as DNA, the CDR3 is TGTGCCATCAGTCTAGGGAGAGGCTACACCTTC. As protein: CAISLGRGYTF.

There are a few counts of this clone. V usage is TRBV13 and J usage is TRBJ2-5, with D possibly being TRBD2 (6 bases). CDR3 length: 14 amino acids. The germline V gene has CDR1 PRHDT and CDR2 FYEKMQ (reference sequence). V lost 5 bases and J 2 bases, leaving 12 bases between the germline ends. CDR3: CASSPREWQETQYF. In nucleotides, the CDR3 is TGTGCCAGCAGCCCCCGGGAGTGGCAAGAGACCCAGTACTTC.

DNA for the CDR3: TGTGCCTGGAGTGTAGGGGGTGGCTACACCTTC. Its translation is CAWSVGGGYTF. The genes are TRBV30 and TRBJ1-2, with a possible D match to TRBD1 (6 bases). CDR3 length: 11 amino acids. The V gene lost 0 bases and the J gene lost 7 bases, with 6 bases spanning the gap. Germline lookup yields CDR1 GTSNPN and CDR2 SVGIG (reference sequence).

This clone was counted a single time. The chain links TRBV7-9 to TRBJ1-1; the D gene is possibly TRBD1 (5 bases). From germline, CDR1 is SEHNR and CDR2 FQNEAQ (reference sequence). V dropped 1 base and J dropped 6 bases, with 9 bases sitting between them. The CDR3 spans 13 residues. The CDR3: CASSLGRDPEAFF. The CDR3 DNA reads TGTGCCAGCAGCTTAGGCAGGGATCCTGAAGCTTTCTTT.